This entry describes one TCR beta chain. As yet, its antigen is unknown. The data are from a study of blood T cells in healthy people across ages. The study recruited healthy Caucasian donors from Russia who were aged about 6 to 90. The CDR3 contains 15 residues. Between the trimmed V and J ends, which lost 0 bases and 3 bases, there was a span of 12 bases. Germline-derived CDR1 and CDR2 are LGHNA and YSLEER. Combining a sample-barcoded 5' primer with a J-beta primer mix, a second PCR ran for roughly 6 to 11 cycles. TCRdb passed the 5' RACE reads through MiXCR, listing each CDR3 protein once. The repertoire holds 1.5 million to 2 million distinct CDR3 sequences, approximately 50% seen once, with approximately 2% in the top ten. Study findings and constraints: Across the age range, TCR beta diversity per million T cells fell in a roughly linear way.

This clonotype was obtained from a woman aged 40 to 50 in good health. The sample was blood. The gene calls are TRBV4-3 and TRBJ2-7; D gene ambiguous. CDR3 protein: CASSQDLGRNYEQYF. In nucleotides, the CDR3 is TGCGCCAGCAGCCAAGATCTGGGCCGAAACTACGAGCAGTACTTC.